A single sample gave rise to the 2 T cell receptor beta chains below, sequenced in a study of T cell responses to AZD1222 COVID-19 vaccine. TCRdb's copy holds only in-frame clones and misses some; the assay was immunoSEQ multiplex PCR. Of some 170,000 clones detected, 85% to 90% appear once; the ten largest clones hold 1.6%. Sequencing was performed on peripheral blood, taken on day 0 of AZD1222 vaccination. These receptors were collected from an adult in good health.

The V and J genes are TRBV7-3 and TRBJ2-1; D is ambiguous. Trimming removed 0 bases at V and 7 bases at J, with 13 bases between. Germline V gene sequence: CDR1 SGHTA, CDR2 FQGTGA. CDR3 length: 15 amino acids. CDR3 sequence (DNA): TGTGCCAGCAGCTTAACAGGTTCTACGACAAATGAGCAGTTCTTC. Its protein is CASSLTGSTTNEQFF. Drawing the rest from reference TRBV7-3 and TRBJ2-1, the complete variable domain is GAGVSQTPSNKVTEKGKYVELRCDPISGHTALYWYRQSLGQGPEFLIYFQGTGAADDSGLPNDRFFAVRPEGSVSTLKIQRTERGDSAVYLCASSLTGSTTNEQFFGPGTRLTVL.

The V gene is TRBV5-1, the J gene TRBJ2-1; 9 bases match TRBD2. CDR1 is SGHRS, CDR2 YFSETQ, per germline. The CDR3 runs 14 residues. V lost 0 bases and J lost 8; bases outside the gene matches: 3. The chain's CDR3 is CASSLGTSAYEQFF. The CDR3 coding sequence is TGCGCCAGCAGCTTGGGGACTAGCGCATATGAGCAGTTCTTC.